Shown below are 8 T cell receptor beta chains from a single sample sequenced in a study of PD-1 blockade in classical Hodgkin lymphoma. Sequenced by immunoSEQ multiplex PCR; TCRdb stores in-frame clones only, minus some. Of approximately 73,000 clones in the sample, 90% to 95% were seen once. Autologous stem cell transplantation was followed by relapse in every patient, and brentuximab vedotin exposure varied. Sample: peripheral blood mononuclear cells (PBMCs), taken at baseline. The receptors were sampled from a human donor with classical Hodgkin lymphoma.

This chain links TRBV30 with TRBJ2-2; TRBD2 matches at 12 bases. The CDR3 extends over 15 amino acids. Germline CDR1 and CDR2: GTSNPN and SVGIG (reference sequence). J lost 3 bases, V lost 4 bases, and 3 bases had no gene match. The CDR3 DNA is TGTGCCTGGACTGGACTAGCGGGATACACCGGGGAGCTGTTTTTT. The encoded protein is CAWTGLAGYTGELFF. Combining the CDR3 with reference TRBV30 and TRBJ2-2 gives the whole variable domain SQTIHQWPATLVQPVGSPLSLECTVEGTSNPNLYWYRQAAGRGLQLLFYSVGIGQISSEVPQNLSASRPQDRQFILSSKKLLLSDSGFYLCAWTGLAGYTGELFFGEGSRLTVL.

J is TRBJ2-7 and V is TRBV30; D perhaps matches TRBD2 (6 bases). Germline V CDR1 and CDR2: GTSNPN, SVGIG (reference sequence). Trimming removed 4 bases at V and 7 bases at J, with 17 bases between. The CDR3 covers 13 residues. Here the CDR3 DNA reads TGTGCCTGGAACGGCCAAGGACGGGGGGAGCAGTACTTC. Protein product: CAWNGQGRGEQYF. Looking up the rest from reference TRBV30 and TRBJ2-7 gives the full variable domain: SQTIHQWPATLVQPVGSPLSLECTVEGTSNPNLYWYRQAAGRGLQLLFYSVGIGQISSEVPQNLSASRPQDRQFILSSKKLLLSDSGFYLCAWNGQGRGEQYFGPGTRLTVT.

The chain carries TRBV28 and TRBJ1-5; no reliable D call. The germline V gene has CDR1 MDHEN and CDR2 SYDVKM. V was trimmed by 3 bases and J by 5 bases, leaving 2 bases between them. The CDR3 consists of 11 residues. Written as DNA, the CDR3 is TGTGCCAGCAGTTTCGATCAGCCCCAGCATTTT. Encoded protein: CASSFDQPQHF.

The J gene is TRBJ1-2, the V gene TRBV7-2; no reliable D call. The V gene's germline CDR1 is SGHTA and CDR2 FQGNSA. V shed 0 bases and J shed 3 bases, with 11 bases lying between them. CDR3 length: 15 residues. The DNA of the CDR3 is TGTGCCAGCAGCTTAGCCGACCGCGGATACTATGGCTACACCTTC. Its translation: CASSLADRGYYGYTF.

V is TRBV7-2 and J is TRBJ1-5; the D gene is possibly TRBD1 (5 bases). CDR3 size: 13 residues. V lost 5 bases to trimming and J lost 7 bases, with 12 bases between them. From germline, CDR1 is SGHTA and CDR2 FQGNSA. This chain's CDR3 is CASSQGEGQPQHF. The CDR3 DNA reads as TGTGCCAGCAGCCAGGGAGAGGGACAGCCCCAGCATTTT.

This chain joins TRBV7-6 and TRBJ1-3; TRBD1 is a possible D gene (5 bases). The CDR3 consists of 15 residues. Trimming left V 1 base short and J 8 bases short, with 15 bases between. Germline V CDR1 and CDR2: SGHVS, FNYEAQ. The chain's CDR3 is CASSLVGAGPDTIYF. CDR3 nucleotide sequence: TGTGCCAGCAGCTTAGTAGGGGCAGGGCCAGACACCATATATTTT.

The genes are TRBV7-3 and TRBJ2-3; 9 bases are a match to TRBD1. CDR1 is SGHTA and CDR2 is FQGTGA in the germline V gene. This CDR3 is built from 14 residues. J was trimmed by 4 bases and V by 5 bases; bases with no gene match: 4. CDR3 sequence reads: CASSPTGGPDTQYF. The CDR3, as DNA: TGTGCCAGCAGCCCCACAGGGGGCCCAGATACGCAGTATTTT.

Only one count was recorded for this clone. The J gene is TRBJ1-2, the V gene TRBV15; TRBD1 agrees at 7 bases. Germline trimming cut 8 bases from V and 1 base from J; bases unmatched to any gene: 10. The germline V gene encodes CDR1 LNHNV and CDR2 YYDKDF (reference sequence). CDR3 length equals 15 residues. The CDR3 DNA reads TGTGCCACCGGAGTGGCACAGGGGCGTAACTATGGCTACACCTTC. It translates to CATGVAQGRNYGYTF.